A selection of T cell receptor beta chains follows, all from one sample in a study of T-cell reconstitution after alpha-beta-depleted transplantation in children. TCRdb called the PCR reads again in MiXCR, with one record for every CDR3 protein. The sample shows roughly 150,000 distinct CDR3 sequences, around 10% of them seen only once. The specimen comprised PBMCs, sampled before TCRalphabeta/CD19-depleted stem cell transplant. The receptors here all came from a boy between 2 and 15 years old with acute myeloid leukemia, due to receive a stem cell transplant. Both conserved end residues are part of each CDR3. The D gene is left open where the match is weak. Size is stated for part of the rows, as once, few or many counts, or as a class when the clone is expanded.

V	length	D	size	J	CDR3	DNA
TRBV29-1	10	-	many	TRBJ2-3	CSVRGDTQYF	TGCAGCGTTCGGGGGGATACGCAGTATTTT
TRBV6-1	15	TRBD2	many	TRBJ2-3	CASSGLAGGPDTQYF	TGTGCCAGCAGTGGACTAGCGGGGGGGCCAGATACGCAGTATTTT
TRBV5-1	14	-	many	TRBJ2-2	CASSQDSLTGELFF	TGCGCCAGCAGCCAAGACTCGCTAACCGGGGAGCTGTTTTTT
TRBV5-1	16	-	many	TRBJ2-3	CASSPQEVRFTDTQYF	TGCGCCAGCAGCCCGCAGGAGGTGCGTTTCACAGATACGCAGTATTTT
TRBV6-5	15	-	many	TRBJ1-1	CASSYSIGGGTEAFF	TGTGCCAGCAGTTACTCAATTGGGGGAGGCACTGAAGCTTTCTTT
TRBV6-5	16	-	many	TRBJ1-2	CASSYSMSPSPYGYTF	TGTGCCAGCAGTTACTCGATGTCCCCGAGTCCCTACGGCTACACCTTC
TRBV20-1	14	TRBD1	many	TRBJ1-1	CSASGDRSLLAAFF	TGCAGTGCTAGTGGGGACAGGAGCCTCTTGGCAGCTTTCTTT
TRBV5-1	13	-	many	TRBJ1-6	CASSFSEDSPLHF	TGCGCCAGCAGCTTTTCAGAGGATTCACCCCTCCACTTT
TRBV18	13	-	many	TRBJ2-1	CASSPRQDNEQFF	TGTGCCAGCTCACCCCGACAGGACAATGAGCAGTTCTTC
TRBV28	16	TRBD2	many	TRBJ2-5	CASRPRRAGRGETQYF	TGTGCCAGCAGGCCCCGACGGGCAGGGAGGGGAGAGACCCAGTACTTC
TRBV5-1	15	TRBD2	few	TRBJ2-1	CASSQLVSGDNEQFF	TGCGCCAGCAGCCAACTCGTGAGCGGGGACAATGAGCAGTTCTTC
TRBV7-9	15	TRBD1	many	TRBJ2-1	CASSSPGQGAHEQFF	TGTGCCAGCAGCTCCCCGGGACAGGGGGCCCATGAGCAGTTCTTC
TRBV10-3	14	-	many	TRBJ2-1	CAISESESGDEQFF	TGTGCCATCAGTGAGTCGGAGTCGGGCGATGAGCAGTTCTTC
TRBV3-1	16	TRBD2	many	TRBJ2-1	CASSHRGLAGYNEQFF	TGTGCCAGCAGCCACCGTGGCCTAGCGGGATACAATGAGCAGTTCTTC
TRBV7-6	18	-	many	TRBJ2-6	CASSLEVFGNSGANVLTF	TGTGCCAGCAGCTTAGAGGTTTTTGGAAACTCTGGGGCCAACGTCCTGACTTTC
TRBV29-1	16	-	many	TRBJ2-1	CSVEDKPYTVHNEQFF	TGCAGCGTTGAAGACAAACCCTACACGGTTCACAATGAGCAGTTCTTC
TRBV18	14	-	many	TRBJ2-6	CASSPTAGANVLTF	TGTGCCAGCTCACCCACTGCTGGGGCCAACGTCCTGACTTTC
TRBV29-1	14	-	many	TRBJ2-3	CSVDGGSAGDTQYF	TGCAGCGTTGATGGTGGGAGTGCCGGGGATACGCAGTATTTT
TRBV29-1	14	TRBD1	many	TRBJ2-7	CSVEDQGVRGEQYF	TGCAGCGTTGAAGATCAGGGGGTCCGTGGGGAGCAGTACTTC
TRBV20-1	13	-	many	TRBJ2-4	CSGAVAAKNIQYF	TGCAGTGGGGCCGTGGCGGCCAAAAACATTCAGTACTTC
TRBV5-1	13	-	many	TRBJ2-5	CASSVSDEETQYF	TGCGCCAGCAGCGTCTCAGACGAAGAGACCCAGTACTTC
TRBV27	13	-	many	TRBJ2-1	CASSPRFNDEQFF	TGTGCCAGCAGTCCTCGTTTCAACGATGAGCAGTTCTTC
TRBV5-1	21	TRBD2	many	TRBJ2-2	CASSFVSPILGPQGGTGELFF	TGCGCCAGCAGCTTCGTCAGCCCGATCTTGGGCCCTCAGGGAGGGACCGGGGAGCTGTTTTTT
TRBV27	15	TRBD2	-	TRBJ2-1	CASSSGTSGRVEQFF	TGTGCCAGCAGCTCAGGGACTAGCGGGAGGGTTGAGCAGTTCTTC
TRBV28	17	TRBD2	-	TRBJ2-7	CASSSPPRERETGEQYF	TGTGCCAGCAGTTCCCCCCCTCGGGAGCGGGAGACCGGCGAGCAGTACTTC
TRBV5-1	13	-	many	TRBJ1-2	CASSLDSVYGYTF	TGCGCCAGCAGCTTAGACAGCGTCTATGGCTACACCTTC
TRBV12-3/TRBV12-4	12	-	many	TRBJ2-3	CASSWSTDTQYF	TGTGCCAGCAGTTGGAGCACAGATACGCAGTATTTT
TRBV27	14	-	many	TRBJ1-5	CASSTGSGNQPQHF	TGTGCCAGCAGTACAGGGTCGGGCAATCAGCCCCAGCATTTT
TRBV3-1	14	TRBD2	few	TRBJ2-5	CASSQAGGQETHYF	TGTGCCAGCAGCCAGGCGGGGGGACAAGAGACCCATTACTTC
TRBV7-2	14	TRBD1	many	TRBJ1-1	CASSFRDRNTEAFF	TGTGCCAGCAGCTTTAGGGACAGGAACACTGAAGCTTTCTTT
TRBV20-1	11	-	many	TRBJ2-7	CSAEVLYEQYF	TGCAGTGCTGAGGTCCTCTACGAGCAGTACTTC
TRBV5-1	17	-	many	TRBJ1-5	CASPGEIVRVENHPQHF	TGCGCCAGCCCGGGGGAGATCGTACGGGTCGAAAATCACCCCCAGCATTTT
TRBV20-1	14	-	many	TRBJ2-1	CSANRGPTYNEQFF	TGCAGTGCTAATCGGGGGCCGACCTACAATGAGCAGTTCTTC
TRBV12-3/TRBV12-4	16	-	many	TRBJ2-2	CASSRSPGLRTGELFF	TGTGCCAGCAGCCGGTCCCCAGGATTAAGGACCGGGGAGCTGTTTTTT
TRBV4-1	16	-	many	TRBJ1-1	CASSQDLWGVPTEAFF	TGCGCCAGCAGCCAAGATCTGTGGGGGGTTCCCACTGAAGCTTTCTTT
TRBV6-5	14	TRBD1	many	TRBJ1-1	CASSLGGANTEAFF	TGTGCCAGCAGTTTAGGGGGCGCGAACACTGAAGCTTTCTTT
TRBV5-6	14	TRBD1	-	TRBJ2-1	CASSLQGTHNEQFF	TGTGCCAGCAGCTTACAGGGGACCCACAATGAGCAGTTCTTC
TRBV3-1	14	TRBD2	-	TRBJ2-1	CASSQLAGNNEQFF	TGTGCCAGCAGCCAATTAGCGGGAAACAATGAGCAGTTCTTC
TRBV10-3	15	-	many	TRBJ2-2	CAISETDSYTGELFF	TGTGCCATCAGTGAAACGGATAGTTACACCGGGGAGCTGTTTTTT
TRBV5-1	14	TRBD2	many	TRBJ2-7	CASSLGTSGYEQYF	TGCGCCAGCAGCTTGGGGACTAGCGGCTACGAGCAGTACTTC
TRBV27	15	-	many	TRBJ2-3	CASSSVVWATDTQYF	TGTGCCAGCAGTTCCGTCGTTTGGGCCACAGATACGCAGTATTTT
TRBV5-1	16	TRBD1	many	TRBJ1-4	CASSLSQGATNEKLFF	TGCGCCAGCAGCTTGTCTCAGGGGGCGACTAATGAAAAACTGTTTTTT
TRBV7-9	16	TRBD2	many	TRBJ2-5	CASSFGTSGIAETQYF	TGTGCCAGCAGCTTTGGGACTAGCGGGATTGCGGAGACCCAGTACTTC
TRBV6-5	14	-	few	TRBJ1-1	CASSYFDMNTEAFF	TGTGCCAGCAGTTACTTTGACATGAACACTGAAGCTTTCTTT
TRBV28	13	-	many	TRBJ2-7	CASSLAAAYEQYF	TGTGCCAGCAGTTTAGCAGCGGCCTACGAGCAGTACTTC
TRBV20-1	17	TRBD1	many	TRBJ1-4	CSARDSGTGQGWEKLFF	TGCAGTGCTAGAGATTCCGGAACGGGACAGGGCTGGGAAAAACTGTTTTTT
TRBV12-3/TRBV12-4	14	-	many	TRBJ1-2	CASSPSQGSYGYTF	TGTGCCAGCTCACCGTCACAGGGTTCCTATGGCTACACCTTC
TRBV14	15	TRBD2	many	TRBJ2-1	CASSQDLAAYNEQFF	TGTGCCAGCAGCCAAGATCTAGCGGCCTACAATGAGCAGTTCTTC
TRBV20-1	14	-	many	TRBJ2-7	CSARDPGTNYEQYF	TGCAGTGCTAGAGATCCGGGGACGAACTACGAGCAGTACTTC
TRBV12-3/TRBV12-4	16	TRBD2	many	TRBJ2-1	CASSSLAGHYYNEQFF	TGTGCCAGCAGTTCTCTAGCGGGGCACTACTACAATGAGCAGTTCTTC
TRBV21-1	19	-	many	TRBJ1-4	CASSKNPLQGAQGNEKLFF	TGTGCCAGCAGCAAAAATCCTCTACAGGGGGCGCAGGGTAATGAAAAACTGTTTTTT
TRBV27	15	-	many	TRBJ2-6	CASAIGVSGANVLTF	TGTGCCAGCGCAATCGGGGTCTCTGGGGCCAACGTCCTGACTTTC
TRBV20-1	15	-	many	TRBJ2-1	CSARTPGASYNEQFF	TGCAGTGCTCGCACGCCGGGTGCATCCTACAATGAGCAGTTCTTC
TRBV20-1	12	-	many	TRBJ2-5	CSAPRGWETQYF	TGCAGTGCACCACGCGGGTGGGAGACCCAGTACTTC
TRBV5-1	12	-	many	TRBJ2-1	CASSSGYNEQFF	TGCGCCAGCAGCTCAGGATACAATGAGCAGTTCTTC
TRBV4-1	13	-	many	TRBJ2-7	CASSQPGAYEQYF	TGCGCCAGCAGCCAACCGGGAGCCTACGAGCAGTACTTC
TRBV20-1	11	-	many	TRBJ1-2	CSASPGTGYTF	TGCAGTGCTAGTCCAGGGACTGGCTACACCTTC
TRBV20-1	14	-	many	TRBJ2-5	CSAFQGLAQETQYF	TGCAGTGCCTTCCAGGGGCTAGCCCAAGAGACCCAGTACTTC
TRBV5-1	12	-	many	TRBJ1-4	CASSMGDEKLFF	TGCGCCAGCAGCATGGGGGATGAAAAACTGTTTTTT
TRBV4-1	15	-	-	TRBJ2-3	CASSQELPTTDTQYF	TGCGCCAGCAGCCAAGAACTACCTACAACAGATACGCAGTATTTT